The 13 T cell receptor beta chains below come from one sample, sequenced in a study of cytomegalovirus exposure and HLA in healthy donors. Here immunoSEQ multiplex PCR was the method, and the copy in TCRdb shows in-frame clones only, minus some. The table lists 260,000 or so clones, around 90% of them singletons, with approximately 3.1% in the top ten. The sample was PBMCs. These receptor sequences come from a woman in her 30s in good health and CMV-seronegative.

This chain joins TRBV25-1 and TRBJ1-2, with 10 bases aligning to TRBD1. The V gene end was trimmed by 3 bases and the J gene end by 4 bases; junction bases not matched to a gene: 5. CDR1 MGHDK and CDR2 SYGVNS come from the germline V gene. The CDR3 extends over 15 amino acids. The CDR3 reads CASSEPGQGTYGYTF. DNA for the CDR3: TGTGCCAGCAGTGAGCCGGGACAGGGGACCTATGGCTACACCTTC.

This clone appeared once. The rearrangement links TRBV7-8 to TRBJ2-5; D gene ambiguous. In germline, CDR1 is SGHVS, CDR2 FQNEAQ. The CDR3 extends over 12 amino acids. With 2 bases removed from V and 12 bases from J, the gap between germline ends came to 13 bases. The CDR3 loop is CASSLPISAKYF. As DNA, the CDR3 is TGTGCCAGCAGCTTACCGATATCGGCCAAGTACTTC.

This clone was found a few times. The rearrangement links TRBV7-2 to TRBJ2-7; 9 nucleotides agree with TRBD1. This CDR3 is built from 14 residues. Germline V gives CDR1 SGHTA, CDR2 FQGNSA. J gave up 2 bases and V 5 bases, and 4 bases lay outside the gene matches. The CDR3 loop reads CASSPRTGAYEQYF. In DNA, the CDR3 is TGTGCCAGCAGCCCCCGGACAGGGGCCTACGAGCAGTACTTC.

The sample holds one count of this clone. V usage is TRBV5-1 and J usage is TRBJ2-7; D perhaps matches TRBD1 (6 bases). The V end lost 3 bases, the J end lost 4 bases, and 14 bases lay between the germline ends. CDR1 and CDR2 (germline): SGHRS, YFSETQ. The CDR3 totals 14 residues. The CDR3 reads CASSSPDSRYEQYF. The CDR3 bases are TGCGCCAGCAGCTCGCCGGACAGTAGGTACGAGCAGTACTTC.

The J gene is TRBJ2-2, the V gene TRBV12-1; TRBD2, as called in the table, went unchecked against the DNA. TRBV12-1 is classified as a pseudogene. This CDR3 contains 19 residues. The CDR3 bases are TGTGCCAGCAGCTTTGCGGGCACCCGGCTAGCGGAGGACACCGGGGAGCTGTTTTTT. This sequence encodes CASSFAGTRLAEDTGELFF.

This chain joins TRBV4-2 and TRBJ1-2; D is undetermined. Between the trimmed V and J ends, which lost 0 bases and 8 bases, there was a span of 4 bases. The CDR3 totals 11 residues. Germline CDR1 is LGHNA and CDR2 is YNFKEQ. CDR3 amino acids: CASSQEVGYTF. CDR3 DNA sequence: TGTGCCAGCAGCCAAGAGGTCGGCTACACCTTC.

This sequence joins TRBV27 and TRBJ2-1, with D possibly TRBD2 on 5 matching bases. Trimming left V 2 bases short and J 6 bases short, with 8 bases between. Germline CDR1 and CDR2: MNHEY and SMNVEV (reference sequence). The CDR3 covers 13 residues. The CDR3 region has the DNA TGTGCCAGCAGTTTAGTCGGGATCAATGAGCAGTTCTTC. Amino acids: CASSLVGINEQFF.

This clone was found once. This sequence joins TRBV28 and TRBJ1-4; the match to TRBD1 covers 10 bases. The length of the CDR3 is 16 residues. V trimming: 5 bases; J trimming: 2 bases; junction bases outside the gene matches: 5. Germline V gene lookup returns CDR1 MDHEN and CDR2 SYDVKM. In DNA form, the CDR3 reads TGTGCCAGCAGTGGGGACAGGGGTTGGACTAATGAAAAACTGTTTTTT. It translates to CASSGDRGWTNEKLFF.

The chain has TRBV7-3 and TRBJ2-6, with 11 bases that match TRBD1. This CDR3 spans 17 amino acids. Germline CDR1 and CDR2: SGHTA and FQGTGA. V shed 6 bases, J shed 3 bases, and the junction held 7 bases outside the gene matches. The CDR3 here is CASSPGQGAGGANVLTF. Written as DNA, the CDR3 is TGTGCCAGCAGTCCTGGACAGGGGGCGGGTGGGGCCAACGTCCTGACTTTC.

This chain links TRBV28 with TRBJ2-2; D is undetermined. The CDR3 extends over 15 amino acids. In germline, CDR1 is MDHEN, CDR2 SYDVKM. The germline V and J ends were trimmed by 5 bases and 4 bases, with 14 bases remaining between them. CDR3 sequence (DNA): TGTGCCAGCAGTCTTGGTGGGCCCATCACCGGGGAGCTGTTTTTT. As protein: CASSLGGPITGELFF. The full variable domain, rest sourced from reference TRBV28 and TRBJ2-2, is DVKVTQSSRYLVKRTGEKVFLECVQDMDHENMFWYRQDPGLGLRLIYFSYDVKMKEKGDIPEGYSVSREKKERFSLILESASTNQTSMYLCASSLGGPITGELFFGEGSRLTVL.

This clone was observed a single time. This chain links TRBV9 with TRBJ2-1, with D perhaps being TRBD1 or TRBD2 (5 bases each). Deletions cut 3 bases from V and 8 bases from J, with 9 bases between. The CDR3 sequence is 12 residues long. CDR1 SGDLS and CDR2 YYNGEE come from the germline V gene. This chain's CDR3 is CASSGDEDEQFF. For the CDR3, the DNA is TGTGCCAGCAGCGGGGACGAGGATGAGCAGTTCTTC.

The genes are TRBV11-2 and TRBJ2-1, with 7 nucleotides matching TRBD1. The CDR3 runs 14 residues. V shed 5 bases, J shed 5 bases, and the junction held 6 bases outside the gene matches. Germline V CDR1 and CDR2: SGHAT, FQNNGV. In DNA form, the CDR3 reads TGTGCCAGCAGCCCCCCGACAGGGAACAATGAGCAGTTCTTC. As protein: CASSPPTGNNEQFF.

The chain couples TRBV6-1 to TRBJ2-7; 10 bases are shared with TRBD2. CDR1 is MNHNS, CDR2 SASEGT, per germline. Germline trimming cut 11 bases from V and 3 bases from J; bases unmatched to any gene: 10. This CDR3 is 14 amino acids long. The CDR3 region has the DNA TGTGCCGCCGCATGGGCTAGCGGGAGCTACGAGCAGTACTTC. It specifies CAAAWASGSYEQYF.